Described below is a single T cell receptor (beta chain) sequence and its context. Antigen: not known. TCRdb's copy holds only in-frame clones and misses some; the assay was immunoSEQ multiplex PCR. The table shows about 6,000 clones, with 45% to 70% occurring only once. This entry is derived from a study of PD-1 blockade in classical Hodgkin lymphoma. All trial patients relapsed after autologous stem cell transplantation. The CD8+ T cells came from thawed PBMCs through magnetic negative selection. Under best response, outcomes were complete response, partial response or progressive disease. Overall study findings and caveats: Baseline TCR diversity was reportedly lower in newly diagnosed patients than in healthy donors. It was reported as lower still in relapsed/refractory patients. Compared with baseline, CD4+ but not CD8+ TCR diversity had risen significantly by C4D1. There remain no defined causes for the repertoire differences, which possibly reflect disease activity or prior therapy.

The CDR3 is 16 residues long. The V end lost 5 bases, the J end lost 2 bases, and 19 bases lay between the germline ends. Germline CDR1 and CDR2: SGHTA and FQGNSA. Sequences were derived from CD8+ T cells from blood, sampled at baseline. The J gene is TRBJ2-7, the V gene TRBV7-2, with TRBD2 as a possible D gene (5 bases). The receptor's source is a human donor with classical Hodgkin lymphoma. The CDR3 loop is CASSTYGIQRTYEQYF. As DNA, the CDR3 is TGTGCCAGCAGCACGTACGGTATCCAGCGGACCTACGAGCAGTACTTC. The variable domain in full, completed from reference TRBV7-2 and TRBJ2-7, reads GAGVSQSPSNKVTEKGKDVELRCDPISGHTALYWYRQSLGQGLEFLIYFQGNSAPDKSGLPSDRFSAERTGGSVSTLTIQRTQQEDSAVYLCASSTYGIQRTYEQYFGPGTRLTVT.